The clone carrying this T cell receptor (beta chain) has a handful of counts. This record belongs to a study of cytomegalovirus exposure and HLA in healthy donors. PCR involved 60 Vbeta and 13 Jbeta primers. The method was immunoSEQ multiplex PCR; TCRdb's version includes in-frame clones alone and lacks a portion of them. The table has around 150,000 clones, 61% seen once. V lost 7 bases to trimming and J lost 0 bases; unmatched junction nucleotides: 18. Germline lookup yields CDR1 SNHLY and CDR2 FYNNEI. The CDR3 runs 20 residues. The specimen was PBMCs. The chain is built from TRBV2 and TRBJ2-3; 11 bases agree with TRBD2. The sequence was collected from a male donor in good health and CMV-seronegative. The CDR3 spells CASTLRGDSGGEGSTDTQYF. The CDR3 coding sequence is TGTGCCAGCACCCTCCGAGGGGATAGCGGGGGGGAAGGGAGCACAGATACGCAGTATTTT.